This is a list of T cell receptor beta chains from one sample in a study of blood T cell repertoires in COVID-19. The table came from immunoSEQ multiplex PCR; TCRdb's copy has only in-frame clones and leaves some out. The table lists roughly 100,000 clones, around 73% of them singletons. Input material: peripheral blood. These receptors were obtained from a man aged 55-75 years with active or convalescent COVID-19. Each CDR3 is given with its conserved first and last residue. Fields, in order: clone size, V gene, J gene, D gene, CDR3 protein, CDR3 DNA. A D gene is named only where the DNA matches it firmly. Clone sizes are given selectively: once, few, many, or a class where the clone is expanded.

once	TRBV5-1	TRBJ2-5	TRBD2	CASSIPTSGKETQYF	TGCGCCAGCAGCATACCGACTAGCGGAAAAGAGACCCAGTACTTC
once	TRBV24-1	TRBJ2-3	-	CATSDFLYGSTDTQYF	TGTGCCACCAGTGATTTTCTCTACGGGAGTACAGATACGCAGTATTTT
-	TRBV5-1	TRBJ2-5	-	CASSLEGSWTRRETQYF	TGCGCCAGCAGCTTGGAAGGTTCTTGGACACGAAGAGAGACCCAGTACTTC
-	TRBV5-1	TRBJ2-5	TRBD1	CASSYRDRGRGTQYF	TGCGCCAGCAGCTACCGGGACAGGGGGCGTGGGACCCAGTACTTC
few	TRBV7-9	TRBJ1-6	-	CASSLSQYNSPLHF	TGTGCCAGCAGCTTATCCCAGTATAATTCACCCCTCCACTTT
-	TRBV2	TRBJ2-7	TRBD1	CASSGTGSYEQYF	TGTGCCAGCAGCGGGACAGGGTCCTACGAGCAGTACTTC
-	TRBV5-4	TRBJ2-5	TRBD2	CASSQAGTSGRLETQYF	TGTGCCAGCAGCCAAGCTGGGACTAGCGGGAGATTGGAGACCCAGTACTTC
-	TRBV11-3	TRBJ2-3	-	CASSLAAANTQYF	TGTGCCAGCAGCTTGGCGGCCGCAAATACGCAGTATTTT
-	TRBV3-1/TRBV3-2	TRBJ2-1	-	CASSLRTSYNEQFF	TGTGCCAGCAGCCTCAGGACATCCTACAATGAGCAGTTCTTC
-	TRBV7-2	TRBJ2-1	-	CASSLELVNEQFF	TGTGCCAGCAGCTTAGAACTAGTCAATGAGCAGTTCTTC
-	TRBV18	TRBJ1-1	-	CASSGALNTEAFF	TGTGCCAGCTCTGGGGCGCTGAACACTGAAGCTTTCTTT
-	TRBV7-9	TRBJ2-5	TRBD1	CASSRLGQGYRETQYF	TGTGCCAGCAGTCGTCTGGGACAGGGGTATCGAGAGACCCAGTACTTC
few	TRBV19	TRBJ1-2	-	CASTLGRDSRGYTF	TGTGCCAGTACCCTGGGCAGGGATTCTCGAGGCTACACCTTC
-	TRBV24-1	TRBJ2-4	-	CATGEGNENIQYF	TGTGCCACCGGAGAGGGAAATGAAAACATTCAGTACTTC
-	TRBV7-9	TRBJ1-2	-	CASSFGSNGYTF	TGTGCCAGCAGCTTCGGTAGTAATGGCTACACCTTC
-	TRBV3-1/TRBV3-2	TRBJ1-2	-	CASSRPHGGYTF	TGTGCCAGCAGCCGCCCCCATGGCGGCTACACCTTC
-	TRBV5-1	TRBJ2-7	-	CASSWDNSYEQYF	TGCGCCAGCAGCTGGGACAATTCCTACGAGCAGTACTTC
-	TRBV29-1	TRBJ1-1	-	CSVENRNTEAFF	TGCAGCGTTGAAAACAGGAACACTGAAGCTTTCTTT
-	TRBV27	TRBJ2-1	TRBD2	CASSLRGLANEQFF	TGTGCCAGCAGTTTACGGGGACTAGCGAATGAGCAGTTCTTC
few	TRBV11-2	TRBJ1-2	-	CASSVGQLDGYTF	TGTGCCAGCAGCGTAGGACAGTTGGATGGCTACACCTTC
-	TRBV19	TRBJ2-1	TRBD2	CASTYRPSGSSYNEQFF	TGTGCCAGTACTTATAGGCCCAGCGGGAGCTCCTACAATGAGCAGTTCTTC
-	TRBV9	TRBJ2-5	TRBD2	CASSVGLAGRETQYF	TGTGCCAGCAGCGTAGGGCTAGCGGGACGAGAGACCCAGTACTTC
-	TRBV10-2	TRBJ2-2	-	CAGRRDTGELFF	TGCGCCGGCCGGAGGGACACCGGGGAGCTGTTTTTT
few	TRBV7-2	TRBJ2-3	-	CASSLAGRADTQYF	TGTGCCAGCAGCTTAGCGGGCCGAGCAGATACGCAGTATTTT
few	TRBV2	TRBJ1-2	-	CASSGTVANYGYTF	TGTGCCAGCAGTGGGACAGTGGCCAACTATGGCTACACCTTC
-	TRBV12-3/TRBV12-4	TRBJ2-1	-	CASSLGLNEQFF	TGTGCCAGCAGTTTGGGCCTCAATGAGCAGTTCTTC
-	TRBV3-1/TRBV3-2	TRBJ1-2	TRBD1	CASSQDPGGFYGYTF	TGTGCCAGCAGCCAAGATCCAGGGGGCTTCTATGGCTACACCTTC
-	TRBV5-1	TRBJ2-2	TRBD1	CASSLATGGNTGELFF	TGCGCCAGCAGCTTGGCGACAGGGGGCAACACCGGGGAGCTGTTTTTT
-	TRBV7-9	TRBJ1-5	TRBD1	CASSSDRDYQPQHF	TGTGCCAGCAGCTCCGACAGGGACTATCAGCCCCAGCATTTT
-	TRBV30	TRBJ2-1	TRBD1	CAWVLEDREFNEQFF	TGTGCCTGGGTGCTGGAGGACAGGGAATTCAATGAGCAGTTCTTC
few	TRBV5-5	TRBJ1-6	-	CASSPGQYNSPLHF	TGTGCCAGCAGCCCTGGACAGTATAATTCACCCCTCCACTTT
-	TRBV24-1	TRBJ1-2	-	CATSDEGRDSGYTF	TGTGCCACCAGTGACGAGGGCAGGGACTCTGGCTACACCTTC
-	TRBV7-2	TRBJ1-5	TRBD1	CASSTGQGSNQPQHF	TGTGCCAGCAGCACGGGACAGGGGAGCAATCAGCCCCAGCATTTT
-	TRBV27	TRBJ1-5	-	CASSLGRGQPQHF	TGTGCCAGCAGTTTAGGCAGGGGTCAGCCCCAGCATTTT
-	TRBV19	TRBJ1-5	-	CASKNREEMRVGNQPQHF	TGTGCCAGTAAAAATCGGGAGGAGATGCGGGTTGGCAATCAGCCCCAGCATTTT
-	TRBV11-2	TRBJ2-7	TRBD2	CASSLLTSGIYEQYF	TGTGCCAGCTCGCTCCTGACTAGCGGGATCTACGAGCAGTACTTC
-	TRBV28	TRBJ2-2	TRBD1	CASIIQGGGGELFF	TGTGCCAGCATAATACAGGGGGGCGGCGGGGAGCTGTTTTTT
once	TRBV9	TRBJ2-3	TRBD2	CASSVVASGGGTDTQYF	TGTGCCAGCAGCGTAGTGGCTAGCGGGGGGGGCACAGATACGCAGTATTTT
-	TRBV6-1	TRBJ2-6	-	CASSASTAPGANVLTF	TGTGCCAGCAGTGCGTCGACTGCGCCTGGGGCCAACGTCCTGACTTTC
-	TRBV10-1	TRBJ2-3	-	CASSGRGSDTQYF	TGCGCCAGCAGTGGCCGGGGGTCAGATACGCAGTATTTT
-	TRBV9	TRBJ2-7	-	CASSVGGGTSYEQYF	TGTGCCAGCAGCGTAGGGGGCGGGACCTCCTACGAGCAGTACTTC
few	TRBV10-2	TRBJ2-7	TRBD1	CASRPTGDYEQYF	TGCGCCAGCCGTCCGACAGGGGACTACGAGCAGTACTTC
few	TRBV6-5	TRBJ2-7	-	CATLSYEQYF	TGTGCCACCCTCTCCTACGAGCAGTACTTC
-	TRBV5-1	TRBJ2-5	-	CASSLAEGKGTQYF	TGCGCCAGCAGCTTGGCCGAGGGAAAGGGGACCCAGTACTTC
-	TRBV25-1	TRBJ1-1	-	CASSEYEGIQMNTEAFF	TGTGCCAGCAGTGAATATGAGGGAATACAAATGAACACTGAAGCTTTCTTT
-	TRBV4-3	TRBJ2-3	-	CASSQRRGVDGDTQYF	TGCGCCAGCAGCCAAAGGCGGGGAGTGGATGGAGATACGCAGTATTTT
-	TRBV5-1	TRBJ2-5	-	CARTLYALFRDTQPQETQYF	TGCGCCAGGACCTTGTATGCCCTCTTTCGGGACACCCAACCCCAAGAGACCCAGTACTTC
-	TRBV3-1/TRBV3-2	TRBJ1-2	-	CASSQRGGYTF	TGTGCCAGCAGCCAACGAGGGGGCTACACCTTC
-	TRBV4-2	TRBJ2-1	TRBD2	CASSQVATSGHNEQFF	TGTGCCAGCAGCCAAGTGGCCACTAGCGGCCACAATGAGCAGTTCTTC
-	TRBV25-1	TRBJ1-3	-	CASRGQISGNTIYF	TGTGCCAGCAGAGGACAGATCTCTGGAAACACCATATATTTT
-	TRBV5-6	TRBJ1-2	-	CASSLDRSYGYTF	TGTGCCAGCAGCTTGGACAGGAGCTATGGCTACACCTTC
-	TRBV9	TRBJ2-5	-	CASSVGTVKETQYF	TGTGCCAGCAGCGTAGGGACTGTCAAAGAGACCCAGTACTTC
-	TRBV19	TRBJ2-7	TRBD2	CASSSASGGDYEQYF	TGTGCCAGTAGTTCCGCTAGCGGGGGTGACTACGAGCAGTACTTC